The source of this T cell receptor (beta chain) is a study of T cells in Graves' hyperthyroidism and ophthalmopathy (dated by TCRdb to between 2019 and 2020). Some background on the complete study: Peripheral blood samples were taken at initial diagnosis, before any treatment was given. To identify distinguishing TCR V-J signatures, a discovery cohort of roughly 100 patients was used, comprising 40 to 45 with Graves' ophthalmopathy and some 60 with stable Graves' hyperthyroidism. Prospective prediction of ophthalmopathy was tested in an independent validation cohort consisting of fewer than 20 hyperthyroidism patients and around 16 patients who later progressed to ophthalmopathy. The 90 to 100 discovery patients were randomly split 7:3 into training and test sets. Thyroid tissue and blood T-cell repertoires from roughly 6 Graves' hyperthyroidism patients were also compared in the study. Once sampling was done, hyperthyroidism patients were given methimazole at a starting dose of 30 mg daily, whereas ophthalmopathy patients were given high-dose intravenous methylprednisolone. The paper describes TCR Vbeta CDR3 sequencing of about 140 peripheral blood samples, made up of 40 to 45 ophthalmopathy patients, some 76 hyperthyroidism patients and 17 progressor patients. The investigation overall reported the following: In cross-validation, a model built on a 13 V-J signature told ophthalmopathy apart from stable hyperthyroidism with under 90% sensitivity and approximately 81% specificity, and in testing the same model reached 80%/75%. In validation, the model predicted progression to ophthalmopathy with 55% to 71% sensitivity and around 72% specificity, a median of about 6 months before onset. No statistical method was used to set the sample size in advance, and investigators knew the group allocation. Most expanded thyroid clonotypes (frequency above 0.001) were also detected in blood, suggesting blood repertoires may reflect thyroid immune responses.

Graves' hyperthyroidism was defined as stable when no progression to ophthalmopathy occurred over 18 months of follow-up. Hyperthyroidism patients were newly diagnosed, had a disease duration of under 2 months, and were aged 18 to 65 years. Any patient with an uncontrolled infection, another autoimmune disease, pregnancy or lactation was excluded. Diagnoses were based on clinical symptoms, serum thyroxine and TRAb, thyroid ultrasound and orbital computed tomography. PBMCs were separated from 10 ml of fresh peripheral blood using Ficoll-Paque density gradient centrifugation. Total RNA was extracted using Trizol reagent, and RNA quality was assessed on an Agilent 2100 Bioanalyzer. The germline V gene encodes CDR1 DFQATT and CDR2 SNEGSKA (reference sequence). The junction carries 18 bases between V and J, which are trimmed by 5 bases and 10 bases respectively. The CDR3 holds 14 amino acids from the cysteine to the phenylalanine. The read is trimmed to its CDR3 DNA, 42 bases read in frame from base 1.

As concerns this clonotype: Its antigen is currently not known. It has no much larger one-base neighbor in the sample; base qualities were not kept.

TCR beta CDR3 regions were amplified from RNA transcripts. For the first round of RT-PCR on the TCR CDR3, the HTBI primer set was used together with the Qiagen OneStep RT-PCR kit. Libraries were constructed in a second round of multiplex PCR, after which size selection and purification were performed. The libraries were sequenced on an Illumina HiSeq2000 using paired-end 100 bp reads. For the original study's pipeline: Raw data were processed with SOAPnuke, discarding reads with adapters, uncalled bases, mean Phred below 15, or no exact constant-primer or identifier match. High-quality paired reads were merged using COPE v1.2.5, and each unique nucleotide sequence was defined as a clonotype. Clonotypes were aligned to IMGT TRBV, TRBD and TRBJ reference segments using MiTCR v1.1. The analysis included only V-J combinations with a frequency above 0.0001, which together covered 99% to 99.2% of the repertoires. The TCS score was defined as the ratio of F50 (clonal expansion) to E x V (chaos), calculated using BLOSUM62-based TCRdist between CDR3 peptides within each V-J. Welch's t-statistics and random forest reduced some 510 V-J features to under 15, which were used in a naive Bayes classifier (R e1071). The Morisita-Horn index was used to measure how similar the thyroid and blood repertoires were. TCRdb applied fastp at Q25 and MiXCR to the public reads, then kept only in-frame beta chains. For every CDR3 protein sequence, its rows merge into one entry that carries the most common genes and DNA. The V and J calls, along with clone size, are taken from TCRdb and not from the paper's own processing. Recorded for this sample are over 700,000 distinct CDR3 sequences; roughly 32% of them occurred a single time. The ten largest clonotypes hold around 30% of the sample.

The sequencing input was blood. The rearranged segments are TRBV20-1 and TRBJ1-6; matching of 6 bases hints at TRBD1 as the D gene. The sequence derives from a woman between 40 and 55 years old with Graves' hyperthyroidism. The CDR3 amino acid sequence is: CSAASDRPSSPLHF. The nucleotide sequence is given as TGCAGTGCTGCCTCAGACAGGCCCTCATCACCCCTCCACTTT.